The 21 T cell receptor beta chains in this list originate from one sample, sequenced in a study of OX40 agonist ivuxolimab in advanced cancers. Sequencing was performed with immunoSEQ multiplex PCR; in TCRdb, only in-frame clones are kept and a portion is missing. The table includes 40,000 to 50,000 clones, 65% to 90% detected once. The specimen was CD4+ or CD8+ T cells sorted from blood, collected in a trial of the OX40 agonist ivuxolimab. The receptor set was obtained from an adult with an advanced solid tumor such as melanoma, head and neck, liver or kidney cancer.

With respect to this clone: The junction departs from germline at one end; a sequencing error may be responsible. This rearrangement joins TRBV2 to TRBJ1-6; D is unclear. Germline CDR1 SNHLY, CDR2 FYNNEI. This CDR3 contains 14 residues. CDR3 in amino acids: CASIDRSFNSPLHF. The DNA for the CDR3 is TGTGCCAGCATAGACCGGTCCTTTAATTCACCCCTCCACTTT.

By share, this clone counts as medium-sized (0.01 to 0.1%). The chain combines TRBV19 with TRBJ1-1; D may be TRBD1 (5 bases). This CDR3 is built from 14 residues. V lost 7 bases to trimming and J lost 2 bases, with 14 bases between them. Germline CDR1 and CDR2: LNHDA and SQIVND (reference sequence). The DNA of the CDR3 is TGTGCCAGTACCCGGGACCTCTTTAACACTGAAGCTTTCTTT. This codes for CASTRDLFNTEAFF.

The chain employs TRBV19 and TRBJ1-6; D gene uncertain. Germline V gene sequence: CDR1 LNHDA, CDR2 SQIVND (reference sequence). The germline V and J ends were trimmed by 3 bases and 9 bases, with 6 bases remaining between them. The CDR3 spans 12 residues. This CDR3 is CASSIPGSPLHF. CDR3 bases: TGTGCCAGTAGTATCCCGGGTTCACCCCTCCACTTT.

The chain couples TRBV7-9 to TRBJ2-1, with TRBD2 matching 11 bases. This CDR3 has 15 residues. J was trimmed by 3 bases and V by 5 bases; bases with no gene match: 3. The germline V gene has CDR1 SEHNR and CDR2 FQNEAQ (reference sequence). CDR3 bases: TGTGCCAGCAGCCCCGGGACTAGCGGCTACAATGAGCAGTTCTTC. Translating gives CASSPGTSGYNEQFF.

The gene calls are TRBV27 and TRBJ1-2, with D tentatively TRBD1 (6 bases). Deletions cut 6 bases from V and 4 bases from J, with 15 bases between. The CDR3 has 14 residues. Per the germline V gene, CDR1 is MNHEY and CDR2 is SMNVEV (reference sequence). The CDR3 loop is CASRISEGGYGYTF. CDR3 DNA sequence: TGTGCCAGCAGGATAAGCGAAGGGGGCTATGGCTACACCTTC.

CDR3: CASSPRDQETQYF. CDR3 coding DNA: TGTGCCAGCAGCCCCCGGGACCAAGAGACCCAGTACTTC. The genes are TRBV13 and TRBJ2-5; no reliable D call. The V gene lost 5 bases and the J gene lost 0 bases, with 7 bases spanning the gap. The CDR3 consists of 13 residues. Per the germline V gene, CDR1 is PRHDT and CDR2 is FYEKMQ (reference sequence).

The genes are TRBV2 and TRBJ2-7; the D is unclear. CDR1 SNHLY and CDR2 FYNNEI come from the germline V gene. V shed 5 bases and J shed 3 bases, with 2 bases lying between them. This CDR3 contains 10 residues. In DNA, the CDR3 is TGTGCCAGCAGTCTCTACGAGCAGTACTTC. Its protein is CASSLYEQYF. The full variable domain, with the rest looked up from reference TRBV2 and TRBJ2-7, is EPEVTQTPSHQVTQMGQEVILRCVPISNHLYFYWYRQILGQKVEFLVSFYNNEISEKSEIFDDQFSVERPDGSNFTLKIRSTKLEDSAMYFCASSLYEQYFGPGTRLTVT.

This clone was counted once. The chain uses TRBV11-2 and TRBJ2-7; possible D gene TRBD2, 5 bases. Germline V gene sequence: CDR1 SGHAT, CDR2 FQNNGV. This CDR3 has 14 residues. The V end lost 1 base, the J end lost 2 bases, and 9 bases lay between the germline ends. In DNA, the CDR3 is TGTGCCAGCAGCTTAGGCGGGTTCCCCTACGAGCAGTACTTC. Protein product: CASSLGGFPYEQYF.

V usage is TRBV28 and J usage is TRBJ2-1, with TRBD1 as a possible D gene (6 bases). Germline V gives CDR1 MDHEN, CDR2 SYDVKM. Trimming pared 7 bases from V and 6 bases from J, leaving 16 bases between. The CDR3 is 14 amino acids. Here the CDR3 reads CASTIQGGSNEQFF. CDR3 nucleotides: TGTGCCAGCACCATACAGGGTGGTTCCAATGAGCAGTTCTTC.

This clone was detected once. The gene calls are TRBV7-9 and TRBJ2-5; the match to TRBD2 covers 9 bases. Per germline, CDR1 SEHNR and CDR2 FQNEAQ (reference sequence). The CDR3 is 15 amino acids. The ends lost 5 bases at V and 1 base at J; junction bases unmatched: 5. In nucleotides, the CDR3 is TGTGCCAGCAGCAGCAGACTAGCGGCCCAAGAGACCCAGTACTTC. This translates into CASSSRLAAQETQYF.

The V call is TRBV7-6, the J call TRBJ2-3; TRBD2 aligns across 9 bases. CDR3 length: 15 amino acids. The germline V gene has CDR1 SGHVS and CDR2 FNYEAQ. J lost 2 bases, V lost 7 bases, and 7 bases had no gene match. CDR3 protein: CASKASGAVTDTQYF. The CDR3 DNA reads as TGTGCCAGCAAGGCTAGCGGGGCAGTCACAGATACGCAGTATTTT.

The genes are TRBV6-5 and TRBJ1-1; 8 bases are shared with TRBD1. This CDR3 is 15 amino acids long. CDR1 and CDR2 from the germline V gene are MNHEY and SVGAGI. Trimming cost V 7 bases and J 1 base; bases outside gene matches: 8. The DNA of the CDR3 is TGTGCCAGCATCGACGACAGGGGCCGGAACACTGAAGCTTTCTTT. Protein product: CASIDDRGRNTEAFF.

The chain employs TRBV5-1 and TRBJ2-4; D uncertain. The CDR3 totals 15 residues. CDR1 and CDR2 from the germline V gene are SGHRS and YFSETQ. V was shortened by 0 bases and J by 8 bases, with 15 bases between the two germline ends. CDR3 region: CASSLEITPGDIQYF. The CDR3 nucleotides are TGCGCCAGCAGCTTGGAGATAACACCTGGGGACATTCAGTACTTC.

J is TRBJ1-1 and V is TRBV10-2, with 8 bases that match TRBD1. The CDR3 spans 14 residues. Germline-derived CDR1 and CDR2 are WSHSY and SAAADI. The J segment lost 4 bases and the V segment lost 3 bases, leaving 4 bases of the junction unmatched. CDR3 region: CASSDGQGFTEAFF. CDR3 sequence (DNA): TGCGCCAGCAGTGATGGACAGGGCTTCACTGAAGCTTTCTTT.

This clone turned up a few times. The chain links TRBV6-5 to TRBJ2-5, with 8 bases aligning to TRBD2. The CDR3 runs 14 residues. Per the germline V gene, CDR1 is MNHEY and CDR2 is SVGAGI. V was clipped by 2 bases and J by 4 bases; unmatched bases: 3. CDR3 DNA sequence: TGTGCCAGCAGTTACGGCGGGGGGCTAGAGACCCAGTACTTC. Its translation: CASSYGGGLETQYF.

This clone showed up just a few times. In DNA, the CDR3 is TGCAGCGTTGTGGCGGGTGGCTATGGCTACACCTTC. Protein product: CSVVAGGYGYTF. The V gene is TRBV29-1, the J gene TRBJ1-2; D remains unclear. V dropped 4 bases and J dropped 4 bases, with 10 bases sitting between them. Germline CDR1 is SQVTM and CDR2 is ANQGSEA. The CDR3 is 12 amino acids.

This chain connects TRBV11-2 to TRBJ2-5, with 8 bases identical to TRBD2. This CDR3 spans 19 amino acids. Trimming removed 0 bases from V and 3 bases from J; junction bases left unmatched: 15. Germline CDR1 and CDR2: SGHAT and FQNNGV. The CDR3 DNA sequence: TGTGCCAGCAGCTTAGATGTGGGAAGATCCGGACTAGCCGAAGAGACCCAGTACTTC. Amino acids: CASSLDVGRSGLAEETQYF. Looking up the rest from reference TRBV11-2 and TRBJ2-5 gives the full variable domain: EAGVAQSPRYKIIEKRQSVAFWCNPISGHATLYWYQQILGQGPKLLIQFQNNGVVDDSQLPKDRFSAERLKGVDSTLKIQPAKLEDSAVYLCASSLDVGRSGLAEETQYFGPGTRLLVL.

This clone was counted a few times. The chain is built from TRBV9 and TRBJ1-1, with a possible D match to TRBD1 (5 bases). The V and J ends lost 0 bases and 0 bases respectively, with 9 bases between them. This CDR3 region has 15 residues. Germline assignment: CDR1 SGDLS and CDR2 YYNGEE. The CDR3 sequence: CASSVGMGLNTEAFF. CDR3 in DNA: TGTGCCAGCAGCGTAGGAATGGGGCTGAACACTGAAGCTTTCTTT.

The gene calls are TRBV30 and TRBJ1-6, with D possibly being TRBD1 (6 bases). The CDR3 is made up of 16 amino acids. The V and J ends lost 2 bases and 5 bases respectively, with 16 bases between them. CDR1 and CDR2 (germline): GTSNPN, SVGIG (reference sequence). The CDR3 loop is CAWSTPAGANNSPLHF. In nucleotides, the CDR3 is TGTGCCTGGAGTACCCCCGCGGGGGCCAATAATTCACCCCTCCACTTT.

V and J are TRBV4-2 and TRBJ2-7; D remains ambiguous. Germline V gene data show CDR1 as LGHNA and CDR2 as YNFKEQ. The CDR3 consists of 12 residues. With 1 base removed from V and 7 bases from J, the gap between germline ends came to 8 bases. The DNA of the CDR3 is TGTGCCAGCAGCCAAGGGGCTGGGGAGCAGTACTTC. Translating gives CASSQGAGEQYF.

The J gene is TRBJ1-5, the V gene TRBV5-6, with D possibly TRBD1 on 5 matching bases. Germline assignment: CDR1 SGHDT and CDR2 YYEEEE. V lost 1 base and J 6 bases, leaving 14 bases between the germline ends. This CDR3 comprises 15 residues. The CDR3 region is CASSLYWGSGQPQHF. The CDR3 region has the DNA TGTGCCAGCAGCTTGTACTGGGGGAGCGGTCAGCCCCAGCATTTT.